The 23 T cell receptor beta chains listed next were all sequenced from one sample in a study of monozygotic twins with inflammatory bowel disease. TCRdb reprocessed the 5' RACE reads, keeping one entry per CDR3 protein, no DNA. This sample's clone table lists 200,000 to 250,000 distinct CDR3 sequences. Sequences were obtained from blood. These receptors came from a human donor with ulcerative colitis or Crohn's disease, or a healthy co-twin of an affected twin (not recorded which).

J is TRBJ1-1 and V is TRBV20-1; lacking DNA, the TRBD1 call made by TCRdb goes unchecked. The CDR3 spans 13 residues. Germline values: CDR1 DFQATT, CDR2 SNEGSKA (reference sequence). The CDR3 here is CSAPQGLNTEAFF.

This chain connects TRBV10-3 to TRBJ2-7; checking the TCRdb D call of TRBD2 is not possible without DNA. Germline assignment: CDR1 ENHRY and CDR2 SYGVKD. The CDR3 extends over 16 amino acids. CDR3 region: CAISERSRRSAYEQYF.

This chain connects TRBV20-1 to TRBJ2-7; checking the TCRdb D call of TRBD1 is not possible without DNA. Germline loops: CDR1 DFQATT, CDR2 SNEGSKA (reference sequence). The CDR3 loop spans 16 amino acids. This CDR3 is CSAVAGTPPRGYEQYF.

The chain uses TRBV19 and TRBJ1-2. CDR1 and CDR2 (germline): LNHDA, SQIVND (reference sequence). This CDR3 is 13 amino acids long. The CDR3 loop reads CASSIESRGGYTF.

V is TRBV12-3 or TRBV12-4 and J is TRBJ2-7; TCRdb proposes TRBD2, but this gene call is untestable without DNA. This CDR3 contains 14 residues. CDR3 sequence reads: CASNPPGLAHEQYF.

The chain has TRBV28 and TRBJ1-6; TCRdb proposes TRBD1, but this gene call is untestable without DNA. Germline lookup yields CDR1 MDHEN and CDR2 SYDVKM. There are 13 residues in the CDR3. The CDR3 here is CASWETGYSPLHF.

The CDR3 sequence is CASSPTGWNGYTF. The chain recombines TRBV18 with TRBJ1-2. Germline lookup yields CDR1 KGHSH and CDR2 LQKENI. The CDR3 is 13 amino acids.

The V call is TRBV20-1, the J call TRBJ2-3. The CDR3 length is 14 residues. Germline CDR1 reads DFQATT; CDR2 reads SNEGSKA (reference sequence). CDR3 sequence reads: CSALETISTDTQYF.

The chain recombines TRBV12-3 or TRBV12-4 with TRBJ2-1. The CDR3 extends over 13 amino acids. The CDR3 spells CASSLLRANEQFF.

V is TRBV3-1 and J is TRBJ2-3. The CDR3 runs 12 residues. The V gene's germline CDR1 is LGHDT and CDR2 YNNKEL (reference sequence). This CDR3 reads CASSHSTDTQYF.

The V and J genes are TRBV6-1 and TRBJ2-7; checking the TCRdb D call of TRBD1 is not possible without DNA. This CDR3 is built from 13 residues. Germline CDR1 and CDR2: MNHNS and SASEGT. The CDR3 reads CASRQGILYEQYF.

The gene calls are TRBV5-5 and TRBJ2-3; the TCRdb call, TRBD1, lacks DNA for checking. Germline lookup yields CDR1 SGHKS and CDR2 YYEKEE (reference sequence). The CDR3 is made up of 15 amino acids. The CDR3 sequence: CASSFRDGSTDTQYF.

The chain employs TRBV12-3 or TRBV12-4 and TRBJ1-1; TCRdb names TRBD1, which stays unverified in the absence of DNA. This CDR3 is 13 amino acids long. CDR3: CASSFLFQGEAFF.

The V and J genes are TRBV10-3 and TRBJ1-6; without DNA, the TCRdb call of TRBD1 cannot be checked. This CDR3 is 16 amino acids long. The V gene's germline CDR1 is ENHRY and CDR2 SYGVKD. The chain's CDR3 is CAISEGKGQPYSPLHF.

CDR3 sequence: CASSQDLGTSGNTIYF. This chain uses TRBV4-2 with TRBJ1-3. From germline, CDR1 is LGHNA and CDR2 YNFKEQ. The CDR3 is made up of 16 amino acids.

This chain connects TRBV4-1 to TRBJ2-5; TCRdb's D call, TRBD1, is unchecked because there is no DNA. Germline lookup yields CDR1 MGHRA and CDR2 YSYEKL. The CDR3 loop spans 15 amino acids. The CDR3 sequence is CASSLTDTHRETQYF.

V and J are TRBV3-1 and TRBJ2-5; the TCRdb D gene call, TRBD1, has no DNA to confirm it. The CDR3 extends over 14 amino acids. Germline V lookup: CDR1 LGHDT, CDR2 YNNKEL (reference sequence). CDR3 loop: CASSPTPGRETQYF.

The CDR3 spells CASSARSGGSNSPLHF. V usage is TRBV13 and J usage is TRBJ1-6; absent DNA, TCRdb's TRBD1 call cannot be checked. The germline gives CDR1 PRHDT, CDR2 FYEKMQ (reference sequence). The CDR3 has 16 residues.

The chain carries TRBV5-5 and TRBJ1-1. The CDR3 covers 16 residues. Germline V gene sequence: CDR1 SGHKS, CDR2 YYEKEE (reference sequence). The chain's CDR3 is CASSSLPGEVNTEAFF.

The V and J genes are TRBV6-2 or TRBV6-3 and TRBJ1-5; TCRdb's D call, TRBD1, is unchecked because there is no DNA. Germline V gene lookup returns CDR1 MNHEY and CDR2 SVGEGT. The CDR3 consists of 13 residues. The CDR3: CASRNPTGVAQHF.

V gene TRBV3-1 combines with J gene TRBJ2-2; the D call of TRBD1 rests on TCRdb alone, since no DNA is present to check it. This CDR3 contains 14 residues. The germline V gene encodes CDR1 LGHDT and CDR2 YNNKEL (reference sequence). CDR3 sequence reads: CASSLRTEMGELFF.

This chain uses TRBV7-2 with TRBJ1-2; TCRdb's D gene call, TRBD1, goes unchecked for lack of DNA. This CDR3 is 14 amino acids long. The germline V gene has CDR1 SGHTA and CDR2 FQGNSA. CDR3 protein: CASSLEYRAGGYTF.

The V gene is TRBV6-5, the J gene TRBJ1-1. The CDR3 has 14 amino acids. In germline, CDR1 is MNHEY, CDR2 SVGAGI. The CDR3 protein is CASSYGSLNTEAFF.